One TCR beta chain is described in this entry. Its antigen is not identified. In the PCR, 60 Vbeta and 13 Jbeta primers were used. Data came from immunoSEQ multiplex PCR; TCRdb stores just in-frame clones and leaves some out. Among about 140,000 clones listed, 76% were seen once. The sample belongs to a study of cytomegalovirus exposure and HLA in healthy donors. Study overall: There were under 130 million unique TCR beta sequences, drawn from 200 million or so T cells, in an earlier analysis. Assignment to the Caucasian-associated ancestry cluster applied to around 76% of the approximately 400 genotyped donors. Overall study results and limits: Specificity for CMV antigens was confirmed in vitro for a few of the CMV-associated chains.

This TCR derives from a man in his forties or fifties in good health and CMV-seronegative. The material sequenced was PBMCs.

The CDR3 coding sequence is TGTGCCAGCAGTTTAAGGGGACAGGGGGTATACGAGCAGTACTTC. This sequence encodes CASSLRGQGVYEQYF. The V call is TRBV27, the J call TRBJ2-7; 11 bases map to TRBD1. After removal of 2 bases from V and 4 bases from J, the junction contained 4 bases not matched to a gene. Per germline, CDR1 MNHEY and CDR2 SMNVEV (reference sequence). The CDR3 spans 15 residues.